This T cell receptor (beta chain) was found in a study of blood T cell repertoires in COVID-19. Across the study: Both acute and convalescent COVID-19 samples were obtained from the United States, Italy and Spain. T cells, B-cell-depleted T cells, or PBMCs provided the cDNA or gDNA that served as material.

This clone was recorded a few times. The CDR3 has 15 residues. As originally analysed: Reference gene primer amplification gave nucleated cell count estimates. The repertoire was sequenced with immunoSEQ multiplex PCR; TCRdb's copy has only in-frame clones and lacks some. V, J and clone size are those of that table, while D and trimming were read from the DNA. The sample holds about 110,000 clones; roughly four fifths are singletons and the top ten take approximately 16%. The sequencing input was peripheral blood. The J gene is TRBJ2-2, the V gene TRBV21-1; the D call in the table, TRBD1, was not verified against the DNA. TRBV21-1 is given as a pseudogene. The clonotype originates from a woman aged 55-69 years with acute or convalescent COVID-19. The CDR3 DNA reads as TGTGCCAGCAGCACCCGGGACAGTAACACCGGGGAGCTGTTTTTT. Translated, it gives CASSTRDSNTGELFF.